This T cell receptor beta chain emerged from a study of blood T cell repertoires in COVID-19 (dated by TCRdb to the early 2020s). Concerning the study at large: Collaborator samples came from the United States, Italy and Spain and covered acute and convalescent phases of COVID-19. The prospective study material was composed of cDNA or gDNA derived from T cells, B-cell-depleted T cells, or PBMCs. A de-identified subject ID, COVID-19 status, age in years and sex were almost always included in the sample metadata. Samples came from the ongoing ImmuneRACE study (first 160 participants) plus 1,254 subjects from 6 global collaborators. A freely available public database, intended as a resource for researchers studying the immune response to SARS-CoV-2, is where the repertoires were released. The dataset comprised deeply sampled blood TCRbeta repertoires from subjects exposed to, actively infected with, or recovered from COVID-19. HLA class I and class II types, where available, came from metadata supplied by the sample provider rather than from assay-based typing.

Participants in the prospective study were enrolled through a virtual design, were aged roughly 18 to 100 years, and lived in 24 United States geographic areas. In the prospective study, participants were assigned to cohorts based on the clinical history participants reported in a screening survey and a study questionnaire. Exposed participants had been in contact with someone with a PCR-confirmed or clinician-diagnosed COVID-19 case within 2 weeks of study entry. Each participant in the prospective study had whole blood, serum and a nasopharyngeal or oropharyngeal swab collected by mobile phlebotomists. Participants in the prospective study had the option to provide additional blood draws and questionnaires over a roughly two-month period. Before DNA extraction, prospective study blood samples were shipped either frozen or at room temperature. Spanning cysteine to phenylalanine, the CDR3 consists of 17 amino acids. Only the CDR3 DNA is retained, 51 bases long and in frame from the first base. V and J are truncated by 0 bases and 2 bases respectively, leaving an intervening sequence of 14 bases. From the germline V gene, CDR1 is LGHNA and CDR2 is YNFKEQ.

In the case of this clone: The target of this receptor is not known. No qualities accompany the bases; no much larger clone lies one base away.

General findings and caveats noted by the study authors: How much clinical and demographic metadata was included differed by source and by participant, and the metadata was provided uncurated.

TCRbeta CDR3 regions were amplified from genomic DNA by means of the immunoSEQ Assay, a bias-controlled multiplex PCR. The authors' pipeline ran thus. The number of nucleated cells in each sample was estimated from the amplification of reference gene primers within the assay. To quantify the absolute abundance of each unique TCRbeta CDR3 rearrangement, sequence reads were collapsed and filtered. For each sample, productive Simpson clonality was calculated as the square root of Simpson's diversity index over productive rearrangements. What TCRdb holds here is the immuneACCESS table cut down to in-frame rearrangements. Part of the clones is not present; checked against another copy, under half of the missing clones reflect an unresolved V gene, and the others are unexplained. Clone size and the V and J calls come from that table; the DNA yielded D and trimming. For this sample there are a few hundred thousand clones; around 87% appear just once. About 16% of the sample is in the top ten clones.

The sample consisted of PBMCs or T cells enriched from blood (not recorded which). The chain was built from TRBV4-2 and TRBJ1-5; a weak D assignment points to TRBD1 (5 bases agree). The source of this sequence is a young man who had been exposed to COVID-19. The nucleotide sequence reads as follows: TGTGCCAGCAGCCAAGATGGGGGGGAAGAGGGCAATCAGCCCCAGCATTTT. Its protein reads: CASSQDGGEEGNQPQHF.